Presented here are 3 T cell receptor beta chains from one specimen sequenced in a study of T-cell reconstitution after alpha-beta-depleted transplantation in children. Unique molecular identifiers were incorporated when the TCRbeta library was constructed. MiXCR, applied by TCRdb to the PCR reads, yields one record per CDR3 protein. The profile shows about 220,000 distinct CDR3 sequences, approximately 19% of them singletons. The specimen comprised PBMCs, mostly from graft donor cells, sampled 360 days after TCRalphabeta/CD19-depleted stem cell transplant. Receptors originate from a male patient aged 2-9 years who had a stem cell transplant for acute lymphoblastic leukemia, so the T cells may come from the graft donor.

The CDR3 DNA reads TGTGCCAGCAGCCCGGGTCCTGCCCCAGTCTACGAGCAGTACTTC. Translation: CASSPGPAPVYEQYF. This chain links TRBV14 with TRBJ2-7; no clear D. This CDR3 has 15 residues. Between the trimmed V and J ends, which lost 4 bases and 3 bases, there was a span of 16 bases. CDR1 and CDR2 (germline): SGHDN, FVKESK.

This clonotype appeared a few times. The chain's CDR3 is CASSARDFRVPTDTQYF. In DNA, the CDR3 is TGTGCCAGCAGCGCCCGGGACTTCAGGGTTCCCACAGATACGCAGTATTTT. V and J are TRBV11-1 and TRBJ2-3, with D possibly TRBD2 on 6 matching bases. Trimming took 5 bases from V and 2 from J, leaving 20 bases between them. The CDR3 sequence is 17 residues long. CDR1 is SGHAT, CDR2 FQDESV, per germline (reference sequence).

This clonotype has more than one count but fewer than ten. The chain carries TRBV5-1 and TRBJ2-5; 8 nucleotides agree with TRBD2. The ends lost 4 bases at V and 1 base at J; junction bases unmatched: 9. The CDR3 totals 16 residues. In germline, CDR1 is SGHRS, CDR2 YFSETQ. The CDR3 spells CASSPTPLAGQETQYF. The CDR3 nucleotides read TGCGCCAGCAGCCCGACGCCGCTAGCGGGCCAAGAGACCCAGTACTTC.